One and the same sample provided the 26 T cell receptor beta chains below, sequenced in a study of early T cells in non-severe SARS-CoV-2 infection (dated by TCRdb to about 2021). The library was made by 5' RACE. The run used a NextSeq 500. The public reads were reanalyzed by TCRdb: fastp trimming at Q25, MiXCR alignment, in-frame beta chains only. Merged by CDR3 protein, the rows form single entries marked with the most common genes and DNA. In all, the sample holds roughly 57,000 distinct CDR3 sequences, and around 12% of those were seen once. The top ten clones comprise under 1.5% of the sample. Specimen: whole blood. All receptors derive from an adult who was a healthcare worker with PCR-confirmed SARS-CoV-2 infection or an uninfected control (not recorded which).

This clonotype appeared many times. V gene TRBV12-3 or TRBV12-4 combines with J gene TRBJ2-5, with 8 nucleotides matching TRBD2. V lost 5 bases and J lost 1; bases outside the gene matches: 6. This CDR3 contains 15 residues. The CDR3 DNA sequence: TGTGCCAGCAGTGGAGCGGGGGCCCTCCAAGAGACCCAGTACTTC. Translated, it gives CASSGAGALQETQYF.

The chain carries TRBV7-2 and TRBJ2-7; a possible D gene is TRBD1 (6 bases). The CDR3 length is 15 residues. Germline CDR1 reads SGHTA; CDR2 reads FQGNSA. V gave up 1 base and J gave up 2 bases, with 12 bases separating them. The CDR3 sequence: CASSLGFDRPYEQYF. The CDR3 nucleotides are TGTGCCAGCAGCTTAGGTTTTGACAGGCCCTACGAGCAGTACTTC.

This clonotype showed up many times. The chain joins TRBV18 to TRBJ2-1; TRBD2 aligns across 16 bases. The CDR3 totals 16 residues. Germline CDR1 reads KGHSH; CDR2 reads LQKENI. V was pared by 3 bases and J by 10 bases, with 6 bases of the junction left unmatched. In DNA form, the CDR3 reads TGTGCCAGCTCACCGGAACCGGGACTAGCGGGGGGGGAGCAGTTCTTC. Its translation is CASSPEPGLAGGEQFF.

The table lists this clonotype with a few counts. The chain joins TRBV2 to TRBJ2-1; no reliable D call. Germline CDR1 is SNHLY and CDR2 is FYNNEI. CDR3 size: 15 residues. The V end was cut by 6 bases, the J end by 2 bases, with 14 bases between. This CDR3 reads CASSPVLTPYNEQFF. CDR3 bases: TGTGCCAGCAGCCCCGTTCTTACGCCCTACAATGAGCAGTTCTTC.

The table lists this clonotype with a few counts. The chain is built from TRBV29-1 and TRBJ2-4; D may be TRBD1 (6 bases). CDR1 is SQVTM, CDR2 ANQGSEA, per germline. This CDR3 region has 12 residues. Trimming took off 5 bases at V and 5 bases at J, with 10 bases between the two ends. CDR3 nucleotides: TGCAGCGTTAGGGGACAAGAAAACATTCAGTACTTC. The encoded protein is CSVRGQENIQYF.

The CDR3 coding sequence is TGTGCCAGCAGCGTAGGGGACAGGGCGGTCTATGGCTACACCTTC. This translates into CASSVGDRAVYGYTF. This rearrangement joins TRBV9 to TRBJ1-2, with 9 bases matching TRBD1. The V and J ends lost 0 bases and 4 bases, in that order; junction bases with no gene match: 4. CDR1 is SGDLS, CDR2 YYNGEE, per germline. The CDR3 length is 15 residues.

This clonotype was counted ten times or more. This chain uses TRBV4-3 with TRBJ2-5, with D uncertain. The CDR3 consists of 15 residues. The V gene lost 0 bases and the J gene lost 1 base, with 9 bases spanning the gap. Germline V gene sequence: CDR1 LGHNA, CDR2 YSLEER. The chain's CDR3 is CASSQEVYPQETQYF. CDR3 coding DNA: TGCGCCAGCAGCCAAGAGGTGTATCCCCAAGAGACCCAGTACTTC.

This clonotype was seen a handful of times. The genes are TRBV9 and TRBJ2-1; D call uncertain. The CDR3 extends over 12 amino acids. V shed 4 bases and J shed 4 bases, with 6 bases lying between them. Per the germline V gene, CDR1 is SGDLS and CDR2 is YYNGEE. The CDR3 coding sequence is TGTGCCAGCAGCCCCCAGTACAATGAGCAGTTCTTC. This sequence encodes CASSPQYNEQFF.

This clonotype was counted at least ten times. This chain links TRBV12-3 or TRBV12-4 with TRBJ1-3; TRBD1 is a possible D gene (5 bases). This CDR3 spans 14 amino acids. V was cut by 1 base and J by 9 bases, with 13 bases left in between. This CDR3 is CASSLGRDPRTIYF. As DNA, the CDR3 is TGTGCCAGCAGTTTAGGACGGGACCCCCGCACCATATATTTT.

V usage is TRBV11-2 and J usage is TRBJ2-7; unclear D gene. CDR3 length: 12 residues. CDR1 is SGHAT and CDR2 is FQNNGV in the germline V gene. Trimming stripped 1 base from V and 6 bases from J, with 7 bases between. The CDR3 nucleotides read TGTGCCAGCAGCTTAGCGACGGGCGAGCAGTACTTC. Its protein product is CASSLATGEQYF.

This clonotype was seen ten or more times. The chain combines TRBV2 with TRBJ2-1; D call uncertain. CDR1 and CDR2 from the germline V gene are SNHLY and FYNNEI. The CDR3 runs to 16 residues. V was trimmed by 3 bases and J by 1 base, leaving 13 bases between them. The CDR3 here is CASSDAGARSYNEQFF. The CDR3 DNA reads as TGTGCCAGCAGTGATGCAGGAGCTAGGTCCTACAATGAGCAGTTCTTC.

A remark on this clonotype: This could be a read error, since a much larger clone is one nucleotide away. The V gene is TRBV6-5, the J gene TRBJ1-1; D uncertain. This CDR3 is 13 amino acids long. From germline, CDR1 is MNHEY and CDR2 SVGAGI. In DNA, the CDR3 is TGTGCCAGCAGGCCCACAAGGTCCACTCAAGCTTTCTTT. It yields the protein CASRPTRSTQAFF.

The chain carries TRBV12-3 or TRBV12-4 and TRBJ2-7; 9 nucleotides align to TRBD1. V lost 5 bases to trimming and J lost 3 bases; unmatched junction nucleotides: 8. The CDR3 sequence is 15 residues long. The CDR3 region has the DNA TGTGCCAGCAGTCCCCGGGACAGGGCTCTCTACGAGCAGTACTTC. It translates to CASSPRDRALYEQYF.

The chain carries TRBV29-1 and TRBJ2-3; D possibly corresponds to TRBD2 (5 bases). This CDR3 has 11 amino acids. Germline V gene sequence: CDR1 SQVTM, CDR2 ANQGSEA. V lost 3 bases and J lost 13, with 14 bases in between. This CDR3 reads CSVERAGREYF. The CDR3 nucleotides are TGCAGCGTTGAGCGGGCGGGCCGGGAGTATTTT.

The chain couples TRBV10-1 to TRBJ2-1; D gene unclear. There are 11 residues in the CDR3. CDR1 is WNHNN and CDR2 is SYGVQD in the germline V gene (reference sequence). Trimming took off 3 bases at V and 9 bases at J, with 6 bases between the two ends. CDR3 protein: CASSDSVEQFF. In nucleotides, the CDR3 is TGCGCCAGCAGTGACTCAGTTGAGCAGTTCTTC.

The gene calls are TRBV2 and TRBJ2-5; no firm D call. V lost 6 bases and J lost 2, with 7 bases in between. The CDR3 is made up of 12 amino acids. In germline, CDR1 is SNHLY, CDR2 FYNNEI. CDR3 sequence (DNA): TGTGCCAGCAGCCAAATACAAGAGACCCAGTACTTC. This sequence encodes CASSQIQETQYF.

This clonotype was detected only a few times. The CDR3 nucleotides read TGTGCCAGCTCCCGGCTAGCGGTCTCCACTAACAATGAGCAGTTCTTC. Its translation: CASSRLAVSTNNEQFF. The chain couples TRBV18 to TRBJ2-1; 7 bases line up with TRBD2. V shed 6 bases, J shed 5 bases, and the junction held 13 bases outside the gene matches. CDR3 length: 16 residues. Germline lookup yields CDR1 KGHSH and CDR2 LQKENI.

This clonotype has a count of ten or more. The J gene is TRBJ2-5, the V gene TRBV15, with 10 bases matching TRBD1. The V segment lost 5 bases and the J segment 2 bases; nucleotides outside the gene matches: 11. The V gene's germline CDR1 is LNHNV and CDR2 YYDKDF (reference sequence). The CDR3 is 17 amino acids. The DNA for the CDR3 is TGTGCCACCAGCTCGGGGGGGACAGGGGCAACGCAAGAGACCCAGTACTTC. This gives the protein CATSSGGTGATQETQYF. The full variable domain, with the rest looked up from reference TRBV15 and TRBJ2-5, is DAMVIQNPRYQVTQFGKPVTLSCSQTLNHNVMYWYQQKSSQAPKLLFHYYDKDFNNEADTPDNFQSRRPNTSFCFLDIRSPGLGDTAMYLCATSSGGTGATQETQYFGPGTRLLVL.

There are a few counts of this clonotype. CDR3 DNA sequence: TGTGCCAGCAGTGAAGGCCCCGACAGCCCTGGAAACACCATATATTTT. Protein product: CASSEGPDSPGNTIYF. This chain joins TRBV6-1 and TRBJ1-3; D perhaps matches TRBD1 (5 bases). Germline V gives CDR1 MNHNS, CDR2 SASEGT. The V gene lost 1 base and the J gene lost 2 bases, with 12 bases spanning the gap. There are 16 residues in the CDR3.

The chain is built from TRBV29-1 and TRBJ1-4; perhaps TRBD1 as D (5 bases). This CDR3 has 12 amino acids. Per germline, CDR1 SQVTM and CDR2 ANQGSEA. The V end was cut by 6 bases, the J end by 9 bases, with 14 bases between. The CDR3 sequence is CSVAREGQKLFF. In DNA form, the CDR3 reads TGCAGCGTCGCGCGGGAGGGGCAAAAACTGTTTTTT.

The chain couples TRBV7-2 to TRBJ1-2; D uncertain. V gave up 1 base and J gave up 2 bases, with 11 bases separating them. The CDR3 consists of 15 residues. Germline V lookup: CDR1 SGHTA, CDR2 FQGNSA. The CDR3 sequence is CASSLEGFINYGYTF. The CDR3 DNA is TGTGCCAGCAGCTTAGAAGGGTTCATCAACTATGGCTACACCTTC.

In this sample, this clonotype is medium-sized. The V call is TRBV2, the J call TRBJ2-4; perhaps TRBD2 as D (6 bases). CDR3 length equals 13 residues. The germline V gene has CDR1 SNHLY and CDR2 FYNNEI. V lost 3 bases and J lost 10, with 13 bases in between. CDR3 loop: CASSDGGAGIQYF. In DNA form, the CDR3 reads TGTGCCAGCAGTGATGGCGGGGCGGGGATTCAGTACTTC. Filled out from reference TRBV2 and TRBJ2-4, the complete variable domain reads EPEVTQTPSHQVTQMGQEVILRCVPISNHLYFYWYRQILGQKVEFLVSFYNNEISEKSEIFDDQFSVERPDGSNFTLKIRSTKLEDSAMYFCASSDGGAGIQYFGAGTRLSVL.

The chain employs TRBV20-1 and TRBJ2-7, with a possible D match to TRBD2 (6 bases). Deletions cut 6 bases from V and 1 base from J, with 13 bases between. CDR1 and CDR2 (germline): DFQATT, SNEGSKA (reference sequence). The CDR3 has 13 residues. The DNA of the CDR3 is TGCAGTGCGTGGCGGGGACTTTCCTACGAGCAGTACTTC. Its protein is CSAWRGLSYEQYF.

This clonotype showed up many times. The CDR3 nucleotides are TGTGCCAGCAGCTCCGTCGGGAAGACGCACAATGAGCAGTTCTTC. This gives the protein CASSSVGKTHNEQFF. The chain carries TRBV11-2 and TRBJ2-1, with a tentative D call TRBD2 (5 bases). The CDR3 is made up of 15 amino acids. Germline V gene lookup returns CDR1 SGHAT and CDR2 FQNNGV. The ends were cut back, 4 bases at V and 5 bases at J, with 15 bases in the middle.

This chain connects TRBV12-3 or TRBV12-4 to TRBJ1-1; D is uncertain. V was shortened by 9 bases and J by 1 base, with 15 bases between the two germline ends. CDR3 length equals 14 residues. The CDR3 DNA follows: TGTGCCAGTTTAGGCTCCGCGGGGAACACTGAAGCTTTCTTT. The encoded protein is CASLGSAGNTEAFF.

The chain is built from TRBV11-2 and TRBJ2-1; D perhaps matches TRBD1 (6 bases). Deletions cut 2 bases from V and 7 bases from J, with 12 bases between. CDR3 length: 14 amino acids. The germline V gene encodes CDR1 SGHAT and CDR2 FQNNGV. In DNA, the CDR3 is TGTGCCAGCAGCTTATTGAGGGGGTGGAATGAGCAGTTCTTC. Its protein product is CASSLLRGWNEQFF.